This TCR beta chain was retrieved from a study of cytomegalovirus exposure and HLA in healthy donors. The study's findings and limits: Further analysis, carried out later, found HLA-associated TCR beta chains more clonally expanded than equally common other chains.

The PCR had 60 Vbeta and 13 Jbeta primers. This table comes from immunoSEQ multiplex PCR, and its TCRdb copy is limited to in-frame clones, with some not included. The top ten clones hold less than 4.5% of a sample with roughly 190,000 clones, over 70% of them seen once. Germline loops: CDR1 SGHAT, CDR2 FQNNGV. V trimming: 0 bases; J trimming: 4 bases; junction bases outside the gene matches: 5. CDR3 length: 15 amino acids. In the case of this clone: The antigen is unknown.

Source material: PBMCs. This chain joins TRBV11-2 and TRBJ1-2; 7 bases line up with TRBD1. The sequence was obtained from a man aged 50 to 60 in good health and CMV-seronegative. The CDR3 nucleotides read TGTGCCAGCAGCTTAGATCTGGGACAGATCTATGGCTACACCTTC. Residues: CASSLDLGQIYGYTF.